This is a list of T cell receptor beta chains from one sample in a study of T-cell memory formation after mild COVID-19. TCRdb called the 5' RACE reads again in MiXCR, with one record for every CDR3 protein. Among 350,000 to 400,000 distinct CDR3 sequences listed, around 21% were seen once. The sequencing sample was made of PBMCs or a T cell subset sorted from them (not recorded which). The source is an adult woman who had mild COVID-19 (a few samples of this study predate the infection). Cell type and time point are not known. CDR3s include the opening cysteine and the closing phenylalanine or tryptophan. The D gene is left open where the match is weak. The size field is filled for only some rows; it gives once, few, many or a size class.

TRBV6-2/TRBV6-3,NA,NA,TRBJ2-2,CASSSTGDTGELFF,TGTGCCAGCAGCTCGACTGGGGACACCGGGGAGCTGTTTTTT
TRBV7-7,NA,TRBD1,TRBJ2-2,CASRKTGVNTGELFF,TGTGCCAGCAGGAAAACAGGGGTGAACACCGGGGAGCTGTTTTTT
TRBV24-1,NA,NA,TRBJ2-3,CATSGLDPTPDF,TGTGCCACCAGTGGCCTCGACCCCACTCCGGATTTT
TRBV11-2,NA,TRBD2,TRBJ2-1,CASSTRTSGGAFEQFF,TGTGCCAGCAGCACACGGACTAGCGGGGGGGCCTTTGAGCAGTTCTTC
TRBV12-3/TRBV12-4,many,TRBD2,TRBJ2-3,CASSKGASGGGDTQYF,TGTGCCAGCAGCAAAGGGGCTAGCGGGGGAGGGGATACGCAGTATTTT
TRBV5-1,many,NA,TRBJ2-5,CASSLGGDSQYF,TGCGCCAGCAGCTTGGGGGGGGACAGCCAGTACTTC
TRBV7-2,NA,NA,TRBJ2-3,CARKEAGRGTQYF,TGTGCCAGAAAAGAGGCCGGGCGAGGTACGCAGTATTTT
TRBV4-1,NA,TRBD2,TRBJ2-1,CASSALAGAYNEQFF,TGCGCCAGCAGCGCCCTAGCGGGGGCCTACAATGAGCAGTTCTTC
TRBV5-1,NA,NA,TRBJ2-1,CASSLDIGVYNEQFF,TGCGCCAGCAGCTTGGACATTGGGGTTTACAATGAGCAGTTCTTC
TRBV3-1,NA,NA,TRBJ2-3,CASSQEFGTTDTQYF,TGTGCCAGCAGCCAAGAGTTTGGGACCACAGATACGCAGTATTTT
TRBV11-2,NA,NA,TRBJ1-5,CASSLDWGTDQPQHF,TGTGCCAGCAGCTTAGATTGGGGAACCGATCAGCCCCAGCATTTT
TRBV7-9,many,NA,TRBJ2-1,CASSLGPGSYNEQFF,TGTGCCAGCAGCTTAGGGCCAGGATCCTACAATGAGCAGTTCTTC
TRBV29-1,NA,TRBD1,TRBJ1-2,CSVEGRDRVIRSYGYTF,TGCAGCGTTGAAGGACGGGACAGGGTGATAAGGAGCTATGGCTACACCTTC
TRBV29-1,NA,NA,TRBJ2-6,CSVEGRAGANVLTF,TGCAGCGTTGAGGGCCGTGCTGGGGCCAACGTCCTGACTTTC
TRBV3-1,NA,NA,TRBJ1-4,CASSQGAGFNEKLFF,TGTGCCAGCAGCCAAGGGGCCGGCTTTAATGAAAAACTGTTTTTT
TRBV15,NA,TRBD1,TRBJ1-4,CATSNPHGTGESATNEKLFF,TGTGCCACCAGCAACCCCCACGGGACAGGGGAAAGTGCAACTAATGAAAAACTGTTTTTT
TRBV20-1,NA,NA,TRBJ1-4,CSAREGGEKLFF,TGCAGTGCTAGAGAGGGCGGTGAAAAACTGTTTTTT
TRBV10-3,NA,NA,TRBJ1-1,CAISENKGTGNTEAFF,TGTGCCATCAGTGAAAATAAGGGTACAGGGAACACTGAAGCTTTCTTT
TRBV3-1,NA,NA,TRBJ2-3,CASSLLPDTQYF,TGTGCCAGCAGCCTCCTACCAGATACGCAGTATTTT
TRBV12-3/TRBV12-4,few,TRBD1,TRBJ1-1,CASRDRGWWTEAFF,TGTGCCAGCAGGGACAGGGGTTGGTGGACTGAAGCTTTCTTT
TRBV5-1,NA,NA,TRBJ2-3,CASSFGDRTDTQYF,TGCGCCAGCAGCTTCGGGGATCGGACAGATACGCAGTATTTT
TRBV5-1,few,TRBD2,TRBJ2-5,CASSLALAGGPGVGTQYF,TGCGCCAGCAGCTTGGCTTTAGCGGGAGGGCCGGGTGTTGGGACCCAGTACTTC
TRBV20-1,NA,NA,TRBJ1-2,CSAQRRTDYGYTF,TGCAGTGCTCAACGGAGGACAGATTATGGCTACACCTTC
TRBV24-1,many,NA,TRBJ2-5,CATSDTDKGGKETQYF,TGTGCCACCAGTGACACTGACAAGGGGGGTAAAGAGACCCAGTACTTC
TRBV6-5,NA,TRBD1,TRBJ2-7,CASSYPDREFSYEQYF,TGTGCCAGCAGTTACCCTGACAGGGAATTCTCCTACGAGCAGTACTTC
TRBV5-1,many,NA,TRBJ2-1,CASSLGQTSYNEQFF,TGCGCCAGCAGCTTGGGCCAAACTAGCTACAATGAGCAGTTCTTC
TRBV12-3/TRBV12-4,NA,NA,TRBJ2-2,CASTKDRVNTGELFF,TGTGCCAGCACCAAGGACAGAGTAAACACCGGGGAGCTGTTTTTT
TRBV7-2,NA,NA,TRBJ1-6,CASSKDGASPLHF,TGTGCCAGCAGCAAGGACGGAGCGTCACCCCTCCACTTT
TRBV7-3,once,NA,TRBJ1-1,CASSTQESTEAFF,TGTGCCAGCAGCACGCAAGAATCCACTGAAGCTTTCTTT
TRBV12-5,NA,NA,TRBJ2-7,CASGPPGTPGYEQYF,TGTGCTAGTGGTCCCCCCGGGACACCAGGCTACGAGCAGTACTTC
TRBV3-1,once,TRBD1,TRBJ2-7,CASSLPGTGFHEQYF,TGTGCCAGCAGCCTGCCCGGGACAGGGTTCCACGAGCAGTACTTC
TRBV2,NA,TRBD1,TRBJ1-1,CASRGQGADTEAFF,TGTGCCAGCAGGGGACAGGGGGCGGACACTGAAGCTTTCTTT
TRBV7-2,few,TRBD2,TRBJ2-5,CASSLGAWGGKETQYF,TGTGCCAGCAGCTTAGGCGCCTGGGGGGGAAAAGAGACCCAGTACTTC
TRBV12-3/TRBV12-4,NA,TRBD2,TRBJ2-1,CASSSGLAGVNEQFF,TGTGCCAGCAGTTCGGGACTAGCGGGAGTCAATGAGCAGTTCTTC
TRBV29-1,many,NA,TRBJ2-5,CSVEDSGRVETQYF,TGCAGCGTTGAAGACTCGGGCAGGGTAGAGACCCAGTACTTC
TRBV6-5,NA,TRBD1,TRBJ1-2,CASSYAGGLYGYTF,TGTGCCAGCAGTTACGCAGGGGGCCTCTATGGCTACACCTTC
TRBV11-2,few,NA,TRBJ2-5,CASSRDVNQETQYF,TGTGCCAGCAGCCGAGATGTGAACCAAGAGACCCAGTACTTC
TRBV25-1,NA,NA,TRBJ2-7,CASSDINMYEQYF,TGTGCCAGCAGTGATATTAATATGTACGAGCAGTACTTC
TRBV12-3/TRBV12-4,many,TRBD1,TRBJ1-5,CASSLTGGNQPQHF,TGTGCCAGCAGTTTAACAGGGGGTAATCAGCCCCAGCATTTT
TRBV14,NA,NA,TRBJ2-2,CASSQGYGRELFF,TGTGCCAGCAGCCAAGGGTACGGAAGGGAGCTGTTTTTT
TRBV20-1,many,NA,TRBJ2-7,CSLLSSYEQYF,TGCAGCCTCCTGAGCTCCTACGAGCAGTACTTC
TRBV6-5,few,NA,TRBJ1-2,CASSQYAGVYGYTF,TGTGCCAGCAGTCAGTATGCCGGGGTATATGGCTACACCTTC
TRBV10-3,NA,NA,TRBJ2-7,CATRDGPSYEQYF,TGTGCCACCAGAGACGGCCCGTCCTACGAGCAGTACTTC
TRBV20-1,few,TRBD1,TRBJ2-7,CSARTGWSYEQYF,TGCAGTGCAAGGACAGGGTGGTCCTACGAGCAGTACTTC
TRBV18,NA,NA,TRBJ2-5,CASSLAAGEETQYF,TGTGCCAGCTCACTGGCGGCAGGAGAAGAGACCCAGTACTTC
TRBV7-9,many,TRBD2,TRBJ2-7,CASTPRTSGSLYEQYF,TGTGCCAGCACTCCTCGCACTAGCGGGAGTCTCTACGAGCAGTACTTC
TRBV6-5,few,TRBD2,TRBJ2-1,CASSYSAPSGFGEQFF,TGTGCCAGCAGTTACTCGGCTCCTAGCGGGTTTGGGGAGCAGTTCTTC
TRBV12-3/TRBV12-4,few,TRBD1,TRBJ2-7,CASSQVGTGDYEQYF,TGTGCCAGCAGTCAGGTTGGGACAGGGGACTACGAGCAGTACTTC
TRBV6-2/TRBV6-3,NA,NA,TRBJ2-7,CASIQPQTSSYEQYF,TGTGCCAGCATACAACCTCAAACAAGCTCCTACGAGCAGTACTTC
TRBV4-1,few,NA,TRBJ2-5,CASSQDRSGPETQYF,TGCGCCAGCAGCCAAGATCGCTCGGGGCCAGAGACCCAGTACTTC
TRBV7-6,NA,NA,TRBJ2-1,CASSLIGGSRGEQFF,TGTGCCAGCAGCTTAATTGGGGGCTCTCGGGGTGAGCAGTTCTTC
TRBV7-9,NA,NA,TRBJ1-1,CASSLVGGTYTEAFF,TGTGCCAGCAGCTTGGTTGGTGGAACCTACACTGAAGCTTTCTTT
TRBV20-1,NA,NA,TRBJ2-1,CSANYNEQFF,TGCAGTGCTAACTACAATGAGCAGTTCTTC